What follows are 2 T cell receptor beta chains derived from one specimen sequenced in a study of siplizumab effects on memory and regulatory T cells. Only in-frame clones appear in the TCRdb table, and some are missing; sequencing was by immunoSEQ multiplex PCR. This table holds around 100,000 clones, 80% to 95% found once. The specimen sequenced was CD4+ T cells sorted from blood. The source is a human donor in good health.

The chain couples TRBV7-9 to TRBJ1-4, with D possibly matching TRBD1 (5 bases). The CDR3 consists of 14 residues. Trimming left V 2 bases short and J 7 bases short, with 11 bases between. CDR1 SEHNR and CDR2 FQNEAQ come from the germline V gene (reference sequence). The CDR3: CASSLREGSEKLFF. The DNA of the CDR3 is TGTGCCAGCAGCTTACGAGAGGGGTCTGAAAAACTGTTTTTT.

The CDR3 DNA sequence: TGTGCCAGTAGTAGTACTAGCGGGAGTTGGTTCAATGAGCAGTTCTTC. Its protein product is CASSSTSGSWFNEQFF. The chain combines TRBV19 with TRBJ2-1; 11 nucleotides agree with TRBD2. V gave up 4 bases and J gave up 6 bases; unmatched junction bases: 8. CDR1 and CDR2 (germline): LNHDA, SQIVND (reference sequence). The CDR3 runs to 16 residues.